Sequencing of this T cell receptor (beta chain) was carried out in a study of blood T cell repertoires in COVID-19. On the study more broadly: From T cells, B-cell-depleted T cells, or PBMCs came the material, which was cDNA or gDNA.

Here immunoSEQ multiplex PCR was the method, and the copy in TCRdb shows in-frame clones only, minus some. The sample has approximately 190,000 clones, 88% seen once; the top ten hold 2% to 2.5%. Trimming took 7 bases from V and 4 from J, leaving 13 bases between them. CDR1 and CDR2 from the germline V gene are MNHEY and SVGAGI. The CDR3 sequence is 14 residues long. The rearrangement uses TRBV6-5 and TRBJ2-2; D is undetermined. The source material was peripheral blood. This sequence originates from a man aged 65 to 85 with active or convalescent COVID-19. CDR3 DNA sequence: TGTGCCAGCATTATCCAGTGGAGCACCGGGGAGCTGTTTTTT. Translation: CASIIQWSTGELFF.